Listed below are T cell receptor beta chains from one sample, sequenced in a study of OX40 agonist ivuxolimab in advanced cancers. The data were produced by immunoSEQ multiplex PCR, yet TCRdb's version contains in-frame clones alone and is incomplete. This sample has roughly 61,000 clones; 75% to 90% occur once, and the top ten carry under 4%. The input for sequencing was CD4+ or CD8+ T cells sorted from blood, taken in a trial of the OX40 agonist ivuxolimab. Receptors originate from an adult with an advanced solid tumor such as melanoma, head and neck, liver or kidney cancer. Each CDR3 is given with its conserved first and last residue. D genes are given only for firm matches. Clone size is stated in some rows and not others, as once, few, many or a class when expanded.

d_gene: .; abundance: .; v_gene: TRBV6-5; j_gene: TRBJ2-5; CDR3nt: TGTGCCAGCAGTGTTACCGGAACCTCGGGCGAGACCCAGTACTTC; CDR3aa: CASSVTGTSGETQYF
d_gene: TRBD1; abundance: .; v_gene: TRBV19; j_gene: TRBJ1-4; CDR3nt: TGTGCCAGCCAACAGGGGGCGCTTATTAATGAAAAACTGTTTTTT; CDR3aa: CASQQGALINEKLFF
d_gene: TRBD1; abundance: .; v_gene: TRBV6-1; j_gene: TRBJ2-7; CDR3nt: TGTGCCAGCACTGAATGGGGGACAGGAGATTCGGAGCAGTACTTC; CDR3aa: CASTEWGTGDSEQYF
d_gene: .; abundance: .; v_gene: TRBV25-1; j_gene: TRBJ2-7; CDR3nt: TGTGCCAGCAGTGACGCTTCGACGGGGCTTACGCAGTACTTC; CDR3aa: CASSDASTGLTQYF
d_gene: TRBD1; abundance: .; v_gene: TRBV30; j_gene: TRBJ2-7; CDR3nt: TGTGCCTGGAGTGTCTGGGGACAGGGGAGCTCCTACGAGCAGTACTTC; CDR3aa: CAWSVWGQGSSYEQYF
d_gene: .; abundance: few; v_gene: TRBV6-6; j_gene: TRBJ1-2; CDR3nt: TGTGCCAGCAGTTACTCGGACACTGGCTACACCTTC; CDR3aa: CASSYSDTGYTF
d_gene: .; abundance: .; v_gene: TRBV9; j_gene: TRBJ2-1; CDR3nt: TGTGCCAGCAGCTCAATTAGCGAGGGCTACAATGAGCAGTTCTTC; CDR3aa: CASSSISEGYNEQFF
d_gene: .; abundance: .; v_gene: TRBV7-9; j_gene: TRBJ2-7; CDR3nt: TGTGCCAGCAGCTTCGGGGAAGAGCAGTACTTC; CDR3aa: CASSFGEEQYF
d_gene: .; abundance: few; v_gene: TRBV11-2; j_gene: TRBJ1-1; CDR3nt: TGTGCCAGCAGCATAGCAGGGGTGGGCACTGAAGCTTTCTTT; CDR3aa: CASSIAGVGTEAFF
d_gene: .; abundance: .; v_gene: TRBV10-3; j_gene: TRBJ2-2; CDR3nt: TGTGCCATCAGACGAATACAGGGAGGGTTGAACACCGGGGAGCTGTTTTTT; CDR3aa: CAIRRIQGGLNTGELFF
d_gene: .; abundance: .; v_gene: TRBV7-9; j_gene: TRBJ2-3; CDR3nt: TGTGCCAGCAGCTTAGCGGGAGGCACAGATACGCAGTATTTT; CDR3aa: CASSLAGGTDTQYF
d_gene: .; abundance: .; v_gene: TRBV6-1; j_gene: TRBJ2-7; CDR3nt: TGTGCCAGCAGCGACACCTACGAGCAGTACTTC; CDR3aa: CASSDTYEQYF
d_gene: .; abundance: .; v_gene: TRBV7-3; j_gene: TRBJ2-7; CDR3nt: TGTGCCAGCAGCTTAGAGGCAGGGCCCTACGAGCAGTACTTC; CDR3aa: CASSLEAGPYEQYF
d_gene: .; abundance: .; v_gene: TRBV6-4; j_gene: TRBJ1-4; CDR3nt: TGTGCCAGCAGTTTGACCGGGACTCCAGGAGGTGAACTGTTTTTT; CDR3aa: CASSLTGTPGGELFF
d_gene: TRBD1; abundance: .; v_gene: TRBV29-1; j_gene: TRBJ2-5; CDR3nt: TGCAGCGTTCACCGACCGGGACAGGGGTACCAAGAGACCCAGTACTTC; CDR3aa: CSVHRPGQGYQETQYF
d_gene: .; abundance: .; v_gene: TRBV4-1; j_gene: TRBJ2-3; CDR3nt: TGCGCCAGCAGCCAAGTCGGGGTCAGCACAGATACGCAGTATTTT; CDR3aa: CASSQVGVSTDTQYF
d_gene: .; abundance: few; v_gene: TRBV5-6; j_gene: TRBJ1-6; CDR3nt: TGTGCCAGCAGCTTGGGGGGCTTCAATTCGGCCCTCCACTTT; CDR3aa: CASSLGGFNSALHF
d_gene: .; abundance: few; v_gene: TRBV5-1; j_gene: TRBJ1-5; CDR3nt: TGCGCCAGCAGCTTTGGCCCCACATTCTATAGCTGGCAATCAGCCCCAGCATTT; CDR3aa: CASSFGPTFYSWQSAPAF
d_gene: TRBD1; abundance: .; v_gene: TRBV18; j_gene: TRBJ1-2; CDR3nt: TGTGCCAGCTCACCTCCCGGACAGGGGGCCATCTATGGCTACACCTTC; CDR3aa: CASSPPGQGAIYGYTF
d_gene: TRBD1; abundance: few; v_gene: TRBV6-5; j_gene: TRBJ1-2; CDR3nt: TGTGCCAGCAGTTACATCAGGACAGGGGGCGGGTATGGCTACACCTTC; CDR3aa: CASSYIRTGGGYGYTF
d_gene: TRBD1; abundance: .; v_gene: TRBV6-1; j_gene: TRBJ1-5; CDR3nt: TGTGCCAGCAGTGGGGACAGGGGGGGGTTGAGCAATCAGCCCCAGCATTTT; CDR3aa: CASSGDRGGLSNQPQHF
d_gene: .; abundance: .; v_gene: TRBV7-9; j_gene: TRBJ2-1; CDR3nt: TGTGCCAGCAGCTTCCCCGAGAATGAGCAGTTCTTC; CDR3aa: CASSFPENEQFF
d_gene: .; abundance: .; v_gene: TRBV2; j_gene: TRBJ1-4; CDR3nt: TGTGCCAGTCCAGGATCAGGGAATGAGGAAAAACTGTTTTTT; CDR3aa: CASPGSGNEEKLFF
d_gene: .; abundance: .; v_gene: TRBV9; j_gene: TRBJ1-2; CDR3nt: TGTGCCAGCAGTCGGGGAGGGCAAGCCTCTAACTATGGCTACACCTTC; CDR3aa: CASSRGGQASNYGYTF
d_gene: TRBD1; abundance: .; v_gene: TRBV6-5; j_gene: TRBJ1-5; CDR3nt: TGTGCCAGCAGTTACCAGGGGGGACAGCCCCAGCATTTT; CDR3aa: CASSYQGGQPQHF
d_gene: .; abundance: .; v_gene: TRBV11-3; j_gene: TRBJ2-7; CDR3nt: TGTGCCAGCAGCTTAGGGGATGACTACGAGCAGTACTTC; CDR3aa: CASSLGDDYEQYF
d_gene: .; abundance: .; v_gene: TRBV11-3; j_gene: TRBJ2-3; CDR3nt: TGTGCCAGCAGCTTAGATCCCGGGGCGACAGATACGCAGTATTTT; CDR3aa: CASSLDPGATDTQYF
d_gene: .; abundance: .; v_gene: TRBV28; j_gene: TRBJ1-2; CDR3nt: TGTGCCAGCAGTTTTGGCACAGGGCTTGGCTACACCTTC; CDR3aa: CASSFGTGLGYTF
d_gene: .; abundance: .; v_gene: TRBV4-1; j_gene: TRBJ1-4; CDR3nt: TGCGCCAGCAGCCAAGTGGGGGCCGAAGAAAAACTGTTTTTT; CDR3aa: CASSQVGAEEKLFF
d_gene: .; abundance: .; v_gene: TRBV7-9; j_gene: TRBJ2-2; CDR3nt: TGTGCCAGCAGCTTTGCAGGGGTGACCGGGGAGCTGTTTTTT; CDR3aa: CASSFAGVTGELFF
d_gene: .; abundance: once; v_gene: TRBV27; j_gene: TRBJ1-5; CDR3nt: TGTGCCAGCAGTTTTAACTCACGTGGTCAGCCCCAGCATTTT; CDR3aa: CASSFNSRGQPQHF
d_gene: .; abundance: .; v_gene: TRBV18; j_gene: TRBJ1-1; CDR3nt: TGTGCCAGCTCACCGGACACACAGGGGAACACTGAAGCTTTCTTT; CDR3aa: CASSPDTQGNTEAFF
d_gene: TRBD1; abundance: .; v_gene: TRBV6-1; j_gene: TRBJ1-2; CDR3nt: TGTGCCAGCAGTGAACAGGGGGCGGACTATGGCTACACCTTC; CDR3aa: CASSEQGADYGYTF
d_gene: TRBD1; abundance: .; v_gene: TRBV5-6; j_gene: TRBJ2-2; CDR3nt: TGTGCCAGCAGCTTGGCGGGACAGGGGGCGAGTCCCGGGGAGCTGTTTTTT; CDR3aa: CASSLAGQGASPGELFF
d_gene: .; abundance: .; v_gene: TRBV19; j_gene: TRBJ2-1; CDR3nt: TGTGCCAGTAGTAGCCAGCCGGTGGGCTCCTACAATGAGCAGTTCTTC; CDR3aa: CASSSQPVGSYNEQFF
d_gene: .; abundance: .; v_gene: TRBV5-1; j_gene: TRBJ1-2; CDR3nt: TGCGCCAGCAGCATTGCCGGGACCGAGTGGGATGGCTACACCTTC; CDR3aa: CASSIAGTEWDGYTF
d_gene: .; abundance: .; v_gene: TRBV4-3; j_gene: TRBJ2-5; CDR3nt: TGCGCCAGCAGCCAGAGTCCCGGGGAGACCCAGTACTTC; CDR3aa: CASSQSPGETQYF
d_gene: TRBD1; abundance: .; v_gene: TRBV6-5; j_gene: TRBJ1-4; CDR3nt: TGTGCCAGCAGGGTCGGACAGGGTAAACTGTTTTTT; CDR3aa: CASRVGQGKLFF
d_gene: .; abundance: .; v_gene: TRBV19; j_gene: TRBJ1-4; CDR3nt: TGTGCCAGTAGTGAAAACAGGGACGATGGTTTATACCCTAATGAAAAACTGTTTTTT; CDR3aa: CASSENRDDGLYPNEKLFF
d_gene: .; abundance: .; v_gene: TRBV25-1; j_gene: TRBJ2-4; CDR3nt: TGTGCCAGCAGTGAAGAGTCGGCCAAAGACATTCAGTACTTC; CDR3aa: CASSEESAKDIQYF
d_gene: TRBD1; abundance: .; v_gene: TRBV7-2; j_gene: TRBJ2-5; CDR3nt: TGTGCCAGCAGCTCGGGATTGGGACAGTCCCAAGAGACCCAGTACTTC; CDR3aa: CASSSGLGQSQETQYF
d_gene: .; abundance: .; v_gene: TRBV6-1; j_gene: TRBJ2-7; CDR3nt: TGTGCCAGCAGTGGTGGACTCCTTAACCGCTACGAGCAGTACTTC; CDR3aa: CASSGGLLNRYEQYF